A single sample is the source of the 26 T cell receptor beta chains below, sequenced in a study of PD-L1 blockade in urothelial cancer. Clones were sequenced by immunoSEQ multiplex PCR, and TCRdb holds only the in-frame ones, with some missing. The sample carries 45,000 to 55,000 clones, 84% recorded once. Time point described: pretreatment peripheral blood. Material: PBMCs, obtained around atezolizumab (anti-PD-L1) treatment. The receptors were sampled from a man aged 45-60 years with urothelial cancer.

The genes are TRBV30 and TRBJ2-7, with TRBD1 identical over 8 bases. The CDR3 length is 15 residues. In germline, CDR1 is GTSNPN, CDR2 SVGIG (reference sequence). V shed 3 bases, J shed 7 bases, and the junction held 14 bases outside the gene matches. CDR3 loop: CAWSPGGLSSGEQYF. The CDR3 DNA reads as TGTGCCTGGAGCCCAGGGGGCCTAAGTTCGGGTGAGCAGTACTTC.

The chain joins TRBV19 to TRBJ1-5; a weak D match, TRBD1 (6 bases). This CDR3 has 15 amino acids. Germline lookup yields CDR1 LNHDA and CDR2 SQIVND (reference sequence). V was clipped by 5 bases and J by 0 bases, with 11 bases between them. DNA for the CDR3: TGTGCCAGTAGTGACCGGGACAATAGCAATCAGCCCCAGCATTTT. Translated, it gives CASSDRDNSNQPQHF.

This chain uses TRBV7-2 with TRBJ2-1; 11 bases map to TRBD2. CDR3 size: 17 residues. The junction had 12 bases not matched to a gene; V was cut back by 4 bases and J by 7 bases. Germline V gene sequence: CDR1 SGHTA, CDR2 FQGNSA. CDR3 nucleotide sequence: TGTGCCAGCAGCTCCCGGGGGCTAGCGGGGGGTTATAATGAGCAGTTCTTC. It is translated as CASSSRGLAGGYNEQFF.

This clone qualifies as medium-sized. The chain carries TRBV5-3 and TRBJ1-5; 9 bases map to TRBD1. TRBV5-3 is filed as an ORF, its function uncertain. The junction had 12 bases not matched to a gene; V was cut back by 5 bases and J by 6 bases. This CDR3 has 16 amino acids. The CDR3 loop reads CARSFPGQGKGQPQHF. The CDR3, as DNA: TGTGCCAGAAGTTTTCCGGGACAGGGAAAAGGTCAGCCCCAGCATTTT.

This clone was seen only a few times. V and J are TRBV19 and TRBJ1-5; weak D call: TRBD1 (6 bases). V dropped 7 bases and J dropped 5 bases, with 12 bases sitting between them. Germline loops: CDR1 LNHDA, CDR2 SQIVND (reference sequence). The CDR3 runs to 13 residues. Written as DNA, the CDR3 is TGTGCCAGTAAATCGACAGGTCATCAGCCCCAGCATTTT. Translating gives CASKSTGHQPQHF. Variable domain in full (rest from reference TRBV19 and TRBJ1-5): DGGITQSPKYLFRKEGQNVTLSCEQNLNHDAMYWYRQDPGQGLRLIYYSQIVNDFQKGDIAEGYSVSREKKESFPLTVTSAQKNPTAFYLCASKSTGHQPQHFGDGTRLSIL.

J is TRBJ1-5 and V is TRBV28; TRBD1 is a possible D gene (6 bases). CDR1 and CDR2 from the germline V gene are MDHEN and SYDVKM. V dropped 7 bases and J dropped 0 bases, with 7 bases sitting between them. CDR3 length: 13 residues. CDR3 loop: CASNRDSNQPQHF. The CDR3 coding sequence is TGTGCCAGCAACAGGGATAGCAATCAGCCCCAGCATTTT.

The J gene is TRBJ1-3, the V gene TRBV5-4; TRBD1 matches 7 bases. V dropped 2 bases and J dropped 0; count of bases not matched to a gene: 8. Germline-derived CDR1 and CDR2 are SGHNT and YYREEE (reference sequence). The CDR3 extends over 17 amino acids. CDR3 loop: CASSLTGQVFSGNTIYF. CDR3 coding DNA: TGTGCCAGCAGCTTAACCGGACAGGTTTTCTCTGGAAACACCATATATTTT.

This clone was found once. V and J are TRBV18 and TRBJ1-5; TRBD1 might be the D (5 bases). The germline gives CDR1 KGHSH, CDR2 LQKENI. Trimming shortened V by 2 bases and J by 1 base, and 9 bases separated the two germline ends. The CDR3 is 15 amino acids. CDR3: CASSPRGLSNQPQHF. The CDR3, as DNA: TGTGCCAGCTCACCAAGGGGTTTGAGCAATCAGCCCCAGCATTTT.

This chain links TRBV9 with TRBJ2-7, with 7 nucleotides matching TRBD1. In germline, CDR1 is SGDLS, CDR2 YYNGEE. The length of the CDR3 is 14 residues. The V gene end was trimmed by 3 bases and the J gene end by 0 bases; junction bases not matched to a gene: 3. The CDR3 is CASSEGQPSYEQYF. The CDR3 DNA reads TGTGCCAGCAGCGAGGGACAGCCCTCCTACGAGCAGTACTTC.

The chain is built from TRBV30 and TRBJ1-1, with D tentatively TRBD1 (5 bases). CDR1 and CDR2 (germline): GTSNPN, SVGIG (reference sequence). This CDR3 is 12 amino acids long. The V end was cut by 0 bases, the J end by 4 bases, with 6 bases between. CDR3 residues: CAWSVGGTEAFF. For the CDR3, the DNA is TGTGCCTGGAGTGTGGGGGGCACTGAAGCTTTCTTT. Combining the CDR3 with reference TRBV30 and TRBJ1-1 gives the whole variable domain SQTIHQWPATLVQPVGSPLSLECTVEGTSNPNLYWYRQAAGRGLQLLFYSVGIGQISSEVPQNLSASRPQDRQFILSSKKLLLSDSGFYLCAWSVGGTEAFFGQGTRLTVV.

The DNA of the CDR3 is TGTGCCAGTAGTAACCAGGGGGCGGGCAATCAGCCCCAGCATTTT. Its protein is CASSNQGAGNQPQHF. The V and J genes are TRBV19 and TRBJ1-5; TRBD1 matches 8 bases. CDR3 length equals 15 residues. J was trimmed by 2 bases and V by 4 bases; bases with no gene match: 4. CDR1 and CDR2 (germline): LNHDA, SQIVND (reference sequence).

V usage is TRBV4-3 and J usage is TRBJ2-2, with D perhaps matching TRBD2 (7 bases). V shed 0 bases and J shed 3 bases, with 14 bases lying between them. This CDR3 contains 17 residues. Germline lookup yields CDR1 LGHNA and CDR2 YSLEER. In nucleotides, the CDR3 is TGCGCCAGCAGCCAAGAAGGGGGGGGCAGGGACACCGGGGAGCTGTTTTTT. Residues: CASSQEGGGRDTGELFF.

In its sample, this clone was seen a few times. The V call is TRBV5-1, the J call TRBJ2-5; 7 bases map to TRBD2. The ends lost 0 bases at V and 7 bases at J; junction bases unmatched: 3. This CDR3 has 13 residues. Germline V gives CDR1 SGHRS, CDR2 YFSETQ. CDR3 nucleotides: TGCGCCAGCAGCTTGGGCGGGGAGGGGACCCAGTACTTC. This gives the protein CASSLGGEGTQYF.

The rearrangement joins TRBV6-1 to TRBJ2-7, with TRBD1 as a possible D gene (5 bases). Deletions cut 1 base from V and 6 bases from J, with 7 bases between. The CDR3 totals 12 residues. Germline lookup yields CDR1 MNHNS and CDR2 SASEGT. CDR3 loop: CASSEVRGEQYF. In DNA form, the CDR3 reads TGTGCCAGCAGTGAAGTAAGGGGCGAGCAGTACTTC.

The CDR3: CASSWRGWETQYF. CDR3 coding DNA: TGTGCCAGCAGTTGGCGGGGTTGGGAGACCCAGTACTTC. V usage is TRBV5-4 and J usage is TRBJ2-5; tentatively, D is TRBD2 (6 bases). CDR1 is SGHNT and CDR2 is YYREEE in the germline V gene (reference sequence). Trimming took 5 bases from V and 5 from J, leaving 13 bases between them. The CDR3 runs 13 residues. Full variable domain (missing parts from reference TRBV5-4 and TRBJ2-5): ETGVTQSPTHLIKTRGQQVTLRCSSQSGHNTVSWYQQALGQGPQFIFQYYREEENGRGNFPPRFSGLQFPNYSSELNVNALELDDSALYLCASSWRGWETQYFGPGTRLLVL.

V gene TRBV4-2 combines with J gene TRBJ2-3; weak D call: TRBD1 (5 bases). The CDR3 covers 14 residues. Germline-derived CDR1 and CDR2 are LGHNA and YNFKEQ. Trimming took off 0 bases at V and 4 bases at J, with 8 bases between the two ends. The CDR3 is CASSQDPGSDTQYF. Here the CDR3 DNA reads TGTGCCAGCAGCCAAGACCCAGGGTCAGATACGCAGTATTTT.

The chain uses TRBV7-9 and TRBJ2-5; 10 bases are shared with TRBD1. V shed 5 bases and J 5 bases; nucleotides not matched to a gene: 8. The germline V gene has CDR1 SEHNR and CDR2 FQNEAQ (reference sequence). CDR3 length equals 15 residues. The CDR3: CASSPRQGAWETQYF. In nucleotides, the CDR3 is TGTGCCAGCAGCCCCCGACAGGGGGCTTGGGAGACCCAGTACTTC.

A single count supports this clone. The rearrangement links TRBV27 to TRBJ1-5; 7 bases line up with TRBD1. With 4 bases clipped from V and 6 bases from J, the junction kept 15 bases outside the gene matches. The CDR3 sequence is 17 residues long. The germline CDR1 and CDR2 sequences are MNHEY and SMNVEV (reference sequence). The CDR3 loop is CASSSANQRQGGQPQHF. CDR3 DNA sequence: TGTGCCAGCAGTTCGGCGAACCAGAGACAGGGTGGTCAGCCCCAGCATTTT.

The J gene is TRBJ2-2, the V gene TRBV9; D is perhaps TRBD2 (5 bases). Trimming pared 7 bases from V and 1 base from J, leaving 14 bases between. The length of the CDR3 is 15 residues. CDR1 is SGDLS and CDR2 is YYNGEE in the germline V gene. CDR3 in amino acids: CASAYRSGNTGELFF. Written as DNA, the CDR3 is TGTGCCAGCGCCTACCGAAGCGGGAACACCGGGGAGCTGTTTTTT. The variable domain in full, with the rest retrieved from reference TRBV9 and TRBJ2-2, is DSGVTQTPKHLITATGQRVTLRCSPRSGDLSVYWYQQSLDQGLQFLIQYYNGEERAKGNILERFSAQQFPDLHSELNLSSLELGDSALYFCASAYRSGNTGELFFGEGSRLTVL.

The chain links TRBV28 to TRBJ2-3, with D possibly matching TRBD2 (6 bases). V lost 2 bases to trimming and J lost 1 base, with 10 bases between them. The CDR3 has 15 amino acids. The germline V gene encodes CDR1 MDHEN and CDR2 SYDVKM. DNA of the CDR3: TGTGCCAGCAGTTTAGTGACGGGAGGCACAGATACGCAGTATTTT. This gives the protein CASSLVTGGTDTQYF.

The chain carries TRBV19 and TRBJ2-1; the match to TRBD1 covers 7 bases. The CDR3 sequence is 15 residues long. Looked up from germline, CDR1 is LNHDA and CDR2 is SQIVND (reference sequence). After removal of 9 bases from V and 0 bases from J, the junction contained 8 bases not matched to a gene. The CDR3 loop reads CASRPDRSSYNEQFF. The CDR3 DNA is TGTGCCAGCAGGCCGGACAGGAGCTCCTACAATGAGCAGTTCTTC.

The chain couples TRBV5-6 to TRBJ1-3; D is possibly TRBD1 (5 bases). The CDR3 has 16 amino acids. The V and J ends lost 4 bases and 3 bases respectively, with 17 bases between them. Germline CDR1 reads SGHDT; CDR2 reads YYEEEE. CDR3 bases: TGTGCCAGCAGCCCAAGGGGACTCAGCTTTGGAAACACCATATATTTT. This codes for CASSPRGLSFGNTIYF.

V gene TRBV19 combines with J gene TRBJ1-1; 10 bases align to TRBD1. The germline V gene has CDR1 LNHDA and CDR2 SQIVND (reference sequence). The CDR3 spans 16 residues. J lost 5 bases, V lost 8 bases, and 14 bases had no gene match. CDR3 loop: CASDSSRDRGWTEAFF. The CDR3 DNA sequence: TGTGCCAGTGATAGTAGCCGGGACAGGGGCTGGACTGAAGCTTTCTTT.

This sequence joins TRBV25-1 and TRBJ2-3, with D possibly being TRBD1 (6 bases). V lost 7 bases to trimming and J lost 0 bases, with 8 bases between them. Germline assignment: CDR1 MGHDK and CDR2 SYGVNS. The CDR3 totals 13 residues. This chain's CDR3 is CASKGHSTDTQYF. CDR3 in DNA: TGTGCCAGCAAGGGACACAGCACAGATACGCAGTATTTT. Full variable domain (outside the CDR3, taken from reference TRBV25-1 and TRBJ2-3): EADIYQTPRYLVIGTGKKITLECSQTMGHDKMYWYQQDPGMELHLIHYSYGVNSTEKGDLSSESTVSRIRTEHFPLTLESARPSHTSQYLCASKGHSTDTQYFGPGTRLTVL.

The chain combines TRBV5-4 with TRBJ2-3; D is unclear. The V gene lost 3 bases and the J gene lost 1 base, with 12 bases spanning the gap. Per the germline V gene, CDR1 is SGHNT and CDR2 is YYREEE (reference sequence). The CDR3 loop spans 15 amino acids. The CDR3 coding sequence is TGTGCCAGCAGCTCGGCGACTTTTCGCACAGATACGCAGTATTTT. Translation gives CASSSATFRTDTQYF.

This chain joins TRBV25-1 and TRBJ1-6, with 10 bases that match TRBD1. The CDR3 is 16 residues long. Germline V gives CDR1 MGHDK, CDR2 SYGVNS. The ends lost 4 bases at V and 10 bases at J; junction bases unmatched: 10. The CDR3, as DNA: TGTGCCAGCAGTGGACCGGGACAGGGGCAGTGGTCACCCCTCCACTTT. Its translation is CASSGPGQGQWSPLHF.